What follows describes a single T cell receptor (beta chain). This sample was taken from a study of blood T cell repertoires in COVID-19. The J segment lost 0 bases and the V segment lost 4 bases, leaving 4 bases of the junction unmatched. The CDR3 extends over 14 amino acids. Germline-derived CDR1 and CDR2 are SGHKS and YYEKEE (reference sequence). The method was immunoSEQ multiplex PCR; TCRdb's version includes in-frame clones alone and lacks a portion of them. Of about 41,000 clones listed, about 86% are singletons. This receptor was taken from a woman older than 75 with active or convalescent COVID-19. This chain connects TRBV5-5 to TRBJ2-7; 7 bases are a match to TRBD1. The sample consisted of peripheral blood. CDR3 in amino acids: CASSEDRSSYEQYF. The CDR3 DNA reads as TGTGCCAGCAGCGAGGACAGGAGCTCCTACGAGCAGTACTTC.